This passage covers 25 T cell receptor beta chains from one sample sequenced in a study of beta chain features in type 1 diabetes (dated by TCRdb to about 2018). The protocol used for the library was the immunoSEQ multiplex PCR assay. All of the isolated RNA was reverse transcribed with the High Capacity cDNA Reverse Transcription Kit, so expressed TCRB transcripts were sequenced. TCRdb took this table from immuneACCESS and kept in-frame rearrangements with V and J called. Such tables lack part of the clones; where checked against another copy, unresolved V genes explain under half of the gap, and the rest is unexplained. The sample has fewer than 650,000 clones on record, about 14% of them singletons. Jointly, the top ten make up under 0.095% of the sample. What was sequenced was naive CD4+ T cells from blood. Reading the label with the study, this specimen's cell subset or site is: true naive CD4+ T cells. The origin of the receptors is a man younger than 30 in good health.

The rearrangement joins TRBV30 to TRBJ1-2; D gene ambiguous. Germline CDR1 GTSNPN, CDR2 SVGIG (reference sequence). CDR3 length: 14 amino acids. V lost 0 bases and J lost 8, with 16 bases in between. The chain's CDR3 is CAWSVRYRPHGYTF. CDR3 coding DNA: TGTGCCTGGAGTGTACGCTACCGCCCTCACGGCTACACCTTC.

This clone was picked up a small number of times. The rearrangement links TRBV4-1 to TRBJ2-1; 10 positions agree with TRBD2. The ends lost 4 bases at V and 4 bases at J; junction bases unmatched: 7. CDR1 and CDR2 from the germline V gene are MGHRA and YSYEKL. CDR3 size: 16 residues. The CDR3 nucleotides are TGCGCCAGCAGCCCCCAAGGTAGCGGGAGGTACAATGAGCAGTTCTTC. Encoded protein: CASSPQGSGRYNEQFF.

The chain recombines TRBV9 with TRBJ2-5; 8 positions match TRBD2. This CDR3 region has 14 residues. Germline V gene lookup returns CDR1 SGDLS and CDR2 YYNGEE. Trimming removed 4 bases from V and 4 bases from J; junction bases left unmatched: 6. The CDR3 loop is CASSPPSGGETQYF. In DNA form, the CDR3 reads TGTGCCAGCAGCCCTCCCAGCGGGGGAGAGACCCAGTACTTC.

This clone has just a few counts. The gene calls are TRBV18 and TRBJ2-5; 9 nucleotides match TRBD1. With V trimmed by 6 bases and J by 1 base, 3 bases remained unmatched. The CDR3 loop spans 14 amino acids. The germline gives CDR1 KGHSH, CDR2 LQKENI. As DNA, the CDR3 is TGTGCCAGCTCGACGGACAGGGGCCAAGAGACCCAGTACTTC. Translation: CASSTDRGQETQYF.

This clone showed up just a few times. This rearrangement joins TRBV28 to TRBJ2-4; D is ambiguous. CDR1 is MDHEN, CDR2 SYDVKM, per germline. The CDR3 contains 15 residues. The V end was cut by 6 bases, the J end by 0 bases, with 12 bases between. The CDR3 spells CASSLRPPAKNIQYF. CDR3 in DNA: TGTGCCAGCAGCTTGAGACCTCCAGCCAAAAACATTCAGTACTTC.

This clone appeared a few times. This rearrangement joins TRBV29-1 to TRBJ2-5; 10 bases fit TRBD2. The CDR3 covers 14 residues. Germline lookup yields CDR1 SQVTM and CDR2 ANQGSEA. The trim removed 6 bases at V and 1 base at J, leaving 5 bases unmatched. CDR3 region: CSVTRTSGQETQYF. The CDR3 nucleotides are TGCAGCGTAACACGGACTAGCGGCCAAGAGACCCAGTACTTC. Full variable domain (rest looked up from reference TRBV29-1 and TRBJ2-5): SAVISQKPSRDICQRGTSLTIQCQVDSQVTMMFWYRQQPGQSLTLIATANQGSEATYESGFVIDKFPISRPNLTFSTLTVSNMSPEDSSIYLCSVTRTSGQETQYFGPGTRLLVL.

This clone has only a few counts. The V and J genes are TRBV27 and TRBJ2-3, with a tentative D call TRBD2 (6 bases). Germline values: CDR1 MNHEY, CDR2 SMNVEV (reference sequence). The CDR3 totals 14 residues. Trimming removed 8 bases at V and 2 bases at J, with 14 bases between. CDR3 sequence reads: CASQEGRNTDTQYF. For the CDR3, the DNA is TGTGCCAGCCAGGAGGGACGTAACACAGATACGCAGTATTTT.

The sample holds a few counts of this clone. V and J are TRBV21-1 and TRBJ1-3. TRBV21-1 is shown as a pseudogene. The CDR3 runs to 16 residues. As DNA, the CDR3 is TGTGCCAGCAGCAATTGTAAACACTACTCTGGAAACACCATATATTTT. Amino acids: CASSNCKHYSGNTIYF.

This clone has a handful of counts. The chain is built from TRBV6-6 and TRBJ1-5; no reliable D call. CDR3 length: 16 residues. In germline, CDR1 is MNHNY, CDR2 SVGAGI (reference sequence). V was shortened by 0 bases and J by 8 bases, with 17 bases between the two germline ends. The chain's CDR3 is CASSYSSGKNHKPQHF. Here the CDR3 DNA reads TGTGCCAGCAGTTACTCGTCCGGGAAGAATCATAAGCCCCAGCATTTT.

This clone was recorded once. This chain joins TRBV18 and TRBJ1-5, with D possibly being TRBD1 (5 bases). The germline V gene encodes CDR1 KGHSH and CDR2 LQKENI. Trimming pared 3 bases from V and 3 bases from J, leaving 12 bases between. The CDR3 has 15 amino acids. Here the CDR3 reads CASSPLAGTNQPQHF. The CDR3 DNA follows: TGTGCCAGCTCACCCCTGGCAGGGACCAATCAGCCCCAGCATTTT. The variable domain in full, completed from reference TRBV18 and TRBJ1-5, reads NAGVMQNPRHLVRRRGQEARLRCSPMKGHSHVYWYRQLPEEGLKFMVYLQKENIIDESGMPKERFSAEFPKEGPSILRIQQVVRGDSAAYFCASSPLAGTNQPQHFGDGTRLSIL.

The chain combines TRBV5-1 with TRBJ2-1; TRBD1 aligns across 10 bases. V gave up 6 bases and J gave up 7 bases; unmatched junction bases: 7. CDR1 is SGHRS and CDR2 is YFSETQ in the germline V gene. The CDR3 has 14 residues. CDR3 DNA: TGCGCCAGCAACGGACAGGGGGTGGGTAATGAGCAGTTCTTC. It translates to CASNGQGVGNEQFF.

The CDR3 nucleotides are TGTGCCAGCAGCCGTGTCGCGGGGTATGGCTACACCTTC. Its translation is CASSRVAGYGYTF. The chain has TRBV7-2 and TRBJ1-2; D unclear. Trimming took off 5 bases at V and 5 bases at J, with 12 bases between the two ends. The CDR3 consists of 13 residues. CDR1 is SGHTA and CDR2 is FQGNSA in the germline V gene. Variable domain in full (rest from reference TRBV7-2 and TRBJ1-2): GAGVSQSPSNKVTEKGKDVELRCDPISGHTALYWYRQSLGQGLEFLIYFQGNSAPDKSGLPSDRFSAERTGGSVSTLTIQRTQQEDSAVYLCASSRVAGYGYTFGSGTRLTVV.

The V gene is TRBV27, the J gene TRBJ2-2; D perhaps matches TRBD2 (5 bases). The V end lost 3 bases, the J end lost 9 bases, and 11 bases lay between the germline ends. The length of the CDR3 is 13 residues. CDR1 and CDR2 from the germline V gene are MNHEY and SMNVEV (reference sequence). The CDR3 loop reads CASSFAAGRELFF. DNA for the CDR3: TGTGCCAGCAGTTTCGCGGCCGGGAGGGAGCTGTTTTTT.

The rearrangement joins TRBV4-1 to TRBJ2-2; 7 positions agree with TRBD2. The CDR3 extends over 15 amino acids. The V and J ends lost 0 bases and 2 bases, in that order; junction bases with no gene match: 0. Germline V gene data show CDR1 as MGHRA and CDR2 as YSYEKL. CDR3 protein: CASSQEGLNTGELFF. CDR3 DNA: TGCGCCAGCAGCCAAGAGGGACTAAACACCGGGGAGCTGTTTTTT.

V is TRBV10-3 and J is TRBJ2-2, with TRBD2 as a possible D gene (5 bases). The CDR3 runs to 14 residues. The germline CDR1 and CDR2 sequences are ENHRY and SYGVKD. Trimming cost V 10 bases and J 2 bases, with 14 bases left between them. The CDR3 reads CATQRTQNTGELFF. Written as DNA, the CDR3 is TGTGCCACCCAGCGGACGCAAAACACCGGGGAGCTGTTTTTT.

The rearrangement links TRBV27 to TRBJ1-1; perhaps TRBD1 as D (5 bases). Between the trimmed V and J ends, which lost 8 bases and 2 bases, there was a span of 12 bases. Germline CDR1 and CDR2: MNHEY and SMNVEV (reference sequence). There are 13 residues in the CDR3. The CDR3 nucleotides read TGTGCCAGCTACAGGACCCCAAACACTGAAGCTTTCTTT. Amino acid sequence: CASYRTPNTEAFF.

This chain connects TRBV11-3 to TRBJ2-1; no clear D. The CDR3 loop spans 14 amino acids. Trimming removed 0 bases from V and 4 bases from J, with 7 bases in between. Per germline, CDR1 SGHNT and CDR2 YENEEA. Written as DNA, the CDR3 is TGTGCCAGCAGCTTAGACGTCAGTTACAATGAGCAGTTCTTC. It specifies CASSLDVSYNEQFF.

This clone appeared a few times. The rearrangement joins TRBV9 to TRBJ1-4, with 11 bases matching TRBD1. The CDR3 length is 15 residues. The ends lost 4 bases at V and 7 bases at J; junction bases unmatched: 6. Germline loops: CDR1 SGDLS, CDR2 YYNGEE. The chain's CDR3 is CASSPWTGGGEKLFF. In DNA form, the CDR3 reads TGTGCCAGCAGCCCCTGGACAGGGGGCGGTGAAAAACTGTTTTTT.

V and J are TRBV11-3 and TRBJ2-3, with D perhaps TRBD2 (6 bases). The germline V gene has CDR1 SGHNT and CDR2 YENEEA. V lost 4 bases, J lost 0 bases, and 14 bases lay in between. The length of the CDR3 is 16 residues. The chain's CDR3 is CASSSSGGVSTDTQYF. The CDR3 nucleotides read TGTGCCAGCAGCTCGAGCGGAGGGGTCAGCACAGATACGCAGTATTTT.

This clone was seen a handful of times. The rearrangement uses TRBV9 and TRBJ1-4, with TRBD1 matching 7 bases. From germline, CDR1 is SGDLS and CDR2 YYNGEE. The J segment lost 0 bases and the V segment lost 7 bases, leaving 6 bases of the junction unmatched. The CDR3 has 15 residues. CDR3 region: CASGRQGTTNEKLFF. The CDR3, as DNA: TGTGCCAGCGGCCGACAGGGAACAACTAATGAAAAACTGTTTTTT.

This clone has only a few counts. The sample holds other DNA sequences that translate to the same CDR3. The chain links TRBV7-2 to TRBJ2-7; 8 positions agree with TRBD1. CDR3 length: 15 residues. With 1 base clipped from V and 4 bases from J, the junction kept 6 bases outside the gene matches. Germline CDR1 SGHTA, CDR2 FQGNSA. In nucleotides, the CDR3 is TGTGCCAGCAGCTTAGGACAGGGGCTGTCGTACGAGCAGTACTTC. This sequence encodes CASSLGQGLSYEQYF. The whole variable domain, remainder taken from reference TRBV7-2 and TRBJ2-7, is GAGVSQSPSNKVTEKGKDVELRCDPISGHTALYWYRQSLGQGLEFLIYFQGNSAPDKSGLPSDRFSAERTGGSVSTLTIQRTQQEDSAVYLCASSLGQGLSYEQYFGPGTRLTVT.

J is TRBJ2-5 and V is TRBV11-2; D call uncertain. The CDR3 spans 12 residues. V was cut by 2 bases and J by 5 bases, with 6 bases left in between. Germline values: CDR1 SGHAT, CDR2 FQNNGV. The CDR3 DNA is TGTGCCAGCAGCTTAAGAGCGGAGACCCAGTACTTC. It specifies CASSLRAETQYF.

This clone was seen only a few times. The chain couples TRBV6-1 to TRBJ2-5; either TRBD1 or TRBD2 may supply D (5 bases each). Trimming shortened V by 2 bases and J by 5 bases, and 9 bases separated the two germline ends. Germline-derived CDR1 and CDR2 are MNHNS and SASEGT. This CDR3 has 13 amino acids. The CDR3 DNA reads as TGTGCCAGCAGTGAACGGGGCGGTGAGACCCAGTACTTC. This gives the protein CASSERGGETQYF.

In this sample, this clone turned up a few times. The rearrangement links TRBV27 to TRBJ1-2; a weak D match, TRBD1 (5 bases). Germline CDR1 and CDR2: MNHEY and SMNVEV (reference sequence). Trimming took off 2 bases at V and 0 bases at J, with 22 bases between the two ends. The CDR3 is 19 residues long. The CDR3 is CASSLVGGGQRGANYGYTF. The CDR3 nucleotides are TGTGCCAGCAGTTTAGTGGGGGGTGGACAAAGAGGGGCTAACTATGGCTACACCTTC.

The chain is built from TRBV19 and TRBJ1-2; D gene unclear. The length of the CDR3 is 11 residues. Germline lookup yields CDR1 LNHDA and CDR2 SQIVND (reference sequence). V lost 10 bases and J lost 6, with 12 bases in between. CDR3 DNA: TGTGCCACTTCCGGATGGGATGGCTACACCTTC. It encodes CATSGWDGYTF.